This is a list of T cell receptor beta chains from one sample in a study of blood T cell repertoires in COVID-19. Sequenced by immunoSEQ multiplex PCR; TCRdb stores in-frame clones only, minus some. The table records about 280,000 clones, roughly 86% of them present only once. The sample taken for sequencing was peripheral blood. Source of these receptors: a woman between 25 and 40 years old who had recovered from COVID-19. Both conserved end residues are trimmed from each CDR3. A D gene is named only where the DNA matches it firmly.

d_gene,v_gene,len,CDR3aa
TRBD1,TRBV14,11,ASSPGGSQPQH
TRBD2,TRBV7-2,13,ASSSRLAEIGELF
TRBD2,TRBV25-1,15,ASSEGLAGGRTGELF
NA,TRBV3-1/TRBV3-2,13,ASSRSGGAGNTIY
NA,TRBV30,16,AWSVPGSQLYSNQPQH
NA,TRBV3-1/TRBV3-2,14,ASSQVAGTPYYEQY
NA,TRBV29-1,10,SASSGGETQY
NA,TRBV6-1,12,ASSESRWANTIY
TRBD1,TRBV13,13,ASSPRTGAHYEQY
TRBD2,TRBV7-9,12,ASSRGGSSYEQY
TRBD2,TRBV7-3,14,ASSLLAGVDYNEQF
NA,TRBV3-1/TRBV3-2,16,ASSQLPHTGVRPGELF
TRBD2,TRBV19,13,ASSIDLGLADTQY
NA,TRBV11-3,11,ASSETTDNEQF
TRBD2,TRBV6-2/TRBV6-3,12,ASSQTSEYNEQF
TRBD2,TRBV6-5,12,ASRLAGGPNEQF
TRBD2,TRBV3-1/TRBV3-2,15,ASSQLGGRLAKNIQY
TRBD2,TRBV6-5,13,ASRVAGDGTDTQY
TRBD1,TRBV29-1,12,SAIGTDSNQPQH
TRBD1,TRBV18,12,ASSLETGNSPLH